Shown below are 4 T cell receptor beta chains from a single sample sequenced in a study. TCRdb processed the 5' RACE reads anew with MiXCR; each CDR3 protein has one entry. The repertoire has roughly 40,000 distinct CDR3 sequences, 15% to 20% of them found once; the top ten carry about 2.8%. The sample consisted of naive CD4+ T cells sorted from a lymph node. Subset noted: naive CD4+ T cells, CD4+CD45RA+CD25-. These receptors came from a female donor with breast cancer.

This chain connects TRBV7-3 to TRBJ1-1, with TRBD1 as a possible D gene (5 bases). V was trimmed by 5 bases and J by 4 bases, leaving 14 bases between them. This CDR3 region has 14 residues. Germline CDR1 and CDR2: SGHTA and FQGTGA. The CDR3 reads CASSPGRRGTEAFF. CDR3 DNA sequence: TGTGCCAGCAGCCCCGGGAGGAGGGGCACTGAAGCTTTCTTT. Full variable domain (missing parts from reference TRBV7-3 and TRBJ1-1): GAGVSQTPSNKVTEKGKYVELRCDPISGHTALYWYRQSLGQGPEFLIYFQGTGAADDSGLPNDRFFAVRPEGSVSTLKIQRTERGDSAVYLCASSPGRRGTEAFFGQGTRLTVV.

With regard to this clonotype: The CDR3 does not close with the conserved phenylalanine or tryptophan, likely indicating a read error. The rearrangement uses TRBV7-2 and TRBJ1-6; D is undetermined. Trimming pared 5 bases from V and 11 bases from J, leaving 13 bases between. The CDR3 is made up of 13 amino acids. Germline assignment: CDR1 SGHTA and CDR2 FQGNSA. CDR3 in DNA: TGTGCCAGCAGCCCCTCTTCTGTCCCACCCCTCCACCTT. This translates into CASSPSSVPPLHL.

The chain employs TRBV5-1 and TRBJ2-1; D uncertain. Germline CDR1 reads SGHRS; CDR2 reads YFSETQ. Trimming removed 5 bases at V and 7 bases at J, with 10 bases between. The CDR3 is made up of 12 amino acids. CDR3 in amino acids: CASRELGNEQFF. The CDR3 DNA is TGCGCCAGCAGGGAGTTAGGGAATGAGCAGTTCTTC. Full variable domain (outside the CDR3, taken from reference TRBV5-1 and TRBJ2-1): KAGVTQTPRYLIKTRGQQVTLSCSPISGHRSVSWYQQTPGQGLQFLFEYFSETQRNKGNFPGRFSGRQFSNSRSEMNVSTLELGDSALYLCASRELGNEQFFGPGTRLTVL.

This chain links TRBV18 with TRBJ1-1; D is unclear. The CDR3 runs to 11 residues. Germline V lookup: CDR1 KGHSH, CDR2 LQKENI. Trimming pared 3 bases from V and 8 bases from J, leaving 7 bases between. CDR3 protein: CASSPGWEAFF. For the CDR3, the DNA is TGTGCCAGCTCACCTGGGTGGGAAGCTTTCTTT.